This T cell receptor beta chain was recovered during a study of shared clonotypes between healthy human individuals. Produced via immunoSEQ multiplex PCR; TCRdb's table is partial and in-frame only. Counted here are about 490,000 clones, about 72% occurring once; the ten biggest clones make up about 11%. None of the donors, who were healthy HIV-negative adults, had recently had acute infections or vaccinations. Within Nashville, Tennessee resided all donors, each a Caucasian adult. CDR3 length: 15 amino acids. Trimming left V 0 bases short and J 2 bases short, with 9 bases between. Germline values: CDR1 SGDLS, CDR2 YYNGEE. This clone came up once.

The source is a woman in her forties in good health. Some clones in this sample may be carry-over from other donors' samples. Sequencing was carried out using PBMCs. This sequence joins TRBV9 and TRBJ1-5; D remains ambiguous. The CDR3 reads CASSVDGMGNQPQHF. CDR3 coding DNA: TGTGCCAGCAGCGTAGATGGTATGGGCAATCAGCCCCAGCATTTT.